The 30 T cell receptor beta chains in this list originate from one sample, sequenced in a study of CD8+ T cells in alopecia areata. RNA was extracted and reverse transcribed into cDNA as the sequencing template. Some clones are missing from TCRdb's copy, which holds only in-frame ones; the method was immunoSEQ multiplex PCR. The sample shows 140,000 or so clones, around two thirds of them seen only once. Material for sequencing was CD8+ T cells sorted from blood. Source of these receptors: a human donor in good health.

In this sample, this clone turned up a few times. The rearrangement joins TRBV6-1 to TRBJ2-5, with unresolved D. V was cut by 3 bases and J by 5 bases, with 4 bases left in between. Germline CDR1 MNHNS, CDR2 SASEGT. CDR3 length equals 11 residues. The CDR3 loop is CASSDRETQYF. As DNA, the CDR3 is TGTGCCAGCAGTGATCGCGAGACCCAGTACTTC.

In its sample, this clone was seen once. This chain uses TRBV4-1 with TRBJ2-3; D may be TRBD2 (6 bases). In germline, CDR1 is MGHRA, CDR2 YSYEKL. Trimming removed 2 bases from V and 1 base from J, with 13 bases in between. CDR3 length equals 16 residues. The CDR3 is CASSQKLAPRTDTQYF. The CDR3, as DNA: TGCGCCAGCAGCCAAAAACTAGCCCCCCGCACAGATACGCAGTATTTT.

The gene calls are TRBV20-1 and TRBJ2-5; no reliable D call. The CDR3 has 11 amino acids. Germline CDR1 DFQATT, CDR2 SNEGSKA (reference sequence). V lost 0 bases to trimming and J lost 5 bases, with 4 bases between them. CDR3 residues: CSARERETQYF. In DNA form, the CDR3 reads TGCAGTGCTAGAGAGCGGGAGACCCAGTACTTC.

This clone was counted only a few times. This specimen includes other DNA sequences encoding the same CDR3. J is TRBJ1-5 and V is TRBV6-5; maybe TRBD1 (6 bases). This CDR3 is 13 amino acids long. CDR1 MNHEY and CDR2 SVGAGI come from the germline V gene. Deletions cut 6 bases from V and 6 bases from J, with 12 bases between. The CDR3 sequence is CASSQDRTQPQHF. In DNA form, the CDR3 reads TGTGCCAGCAGCCAAGACAGGACTCAGCCCCAGCATTTT.

The J gene is TRBJ2-7, the V gene TRBV27, with D unresolved. This CDR3 has 13 amino acids. Trimming left V 5 bases short and J 0 bases short, with 8 bases between. Per germline, CDR1 MNHEY and CDR2 SMNVEV (reference sequence). This CDR3 is CASSLISSYEQYF. CDR3 nucleotide sequence: TGTGCCAGCAGTCTCATCAGCTCCTACGAGCAGTACTTC.

This clone is a singleton in its sample. The rearrangement links TRBV29-1 to TRBJ1-4; 7 positions match TRBD1. Germline loops: CDR1 SQVTM, CDR2 ANQGSEA. Germline trimming cut 1 base from V and 5 bases from J; bases unmatched to any gene: 4. The CDR3 sequence is 14 residues long. The CDR3 nucleotides are TGCAGCGTTGAAGTCGGACAGGCGAATGAAAAACTGTTTTTT. Translating gives CSVEVGQANEKLFF.

This chain connects TRBV25-1 to TRBJ2-2, with 12 bases matching TRBD2. CDR3 length: 17 amino acids. V lost 2 bases, J lost 6 bases, and 7 bases stayed unmatched. The germline CDR1 and CDR2 sequences are MGHDK and SYGVNS. The CDR3 sequence: CASSERTSGIRAGELFF. Here the CDR3 DNA reads TGTGCCAGCAGTGAACGGACTAGCGGGATTAGAGCCGGGGAGCTGTTTTTT.

The chain joins TRBV9 to TRBJ2-2, with D perhaps TRBD1 (6 bases). There are 16 residues in the CDR3. V lost 5 bases to trimming and J lost 2 bases, with 16 bases between them. The germline gives CDR1 SGDLS, CDR2 YYNGEE. This chain's CDR3 is CASSPSGTYNTGELFF. Here the CDR3 DNA reads TGTGCCAGCAGTCCCTCCGGGACATATAACACCGGGGAGCTGTTTTTT.

The chain is built from TRBV9 and TRBJ2-1; 13 positions agree with TRBD2. Germline V gene lookup returns CDR1 SGDLS and CDR2 YYNGEE. Germline trimming cut 3 bases from V and 4 bases from J; bases unmatched to any gene: 4. The CDR3 consists of 16 residues. The CDR3 loop is CASSAQLAGGYNEQFF. DNA for the CDR3: TGTGCCAGCAGCGCCCAACTAGCGGGAGGGTACAATGAGCAGTTCTTC.

This clone was observed a few times. The V and J genes are TRBV5-6 and TRBJ2-7, with D possibly TRBD1 on 5 matching bases. Between the trimmed V and J ends, which lost 0 bases and 3 bases, there was a span of 10 bases. Germline V gives CDR1 SGHDT, CDR2 YYEEEE. This CDR3 spans 14 amino acids. Here the CDR3 reads CASSLGQLLYEQYF. Here the CDR3 DNA reads TGTGCCAGCAGCTTGGGACAGTTACTCTACGAGCAGTACTTC.

This clone was seen a few times. Since a far larger clone is one base different, this is likely a read error. At the DNA level, this CDR3 is encoded by other sequences in the same sample as well. The V gene is TRBV6-4, the J gene TRBJ2-1, with 11 bases fitting TRBD1. Germline assignment: CDR1 MRHNA and CDR2 SNTAGT. This CDR3 comprises 14 residues. The ends lost 3 bases at V and 9 bases at J; junction bases unmatched: 4. CDR3 loop: CASSETGTGGEQFF. The CDR3 DNA sequence: TGTGCCAGCAGTGAGACCGGGACAGGGGGTGAGCAGTTCTTC.

The chain joins TRBV19 to TRBJ2-3, with 9 bases that match TRBD1. Unmatched junction bases numbered 14, after V lost 6 bases and J lost 4 bases. In germline, CDR1 is LNHDA, CDR2 SQIVND (reference sequence). CDR3 length: 17 residues. DNA of the CDR3: TGTGCCAGTAGAGAACGGACAGGGGAGAGACTGCCAGATACGCAGTATTTT. As protein: CASRERTGERLPDTQYF.

CDR3 sequence: CSAAENTEAFF. In nucleotides, the CDR3 is TGCAGCGCAGCCGAGAACACTGAAGCTTTCTTT. The chain couples TRBV20-1 to TRBJ1-1; D gene ambiguous. The germline gives CDR1 DFQATT, CDR2 SNEGSKA (reference sequence). The CDR3 sequence is 11 residues long.

The chain uses TRBV29-1 and TRBJ1-1; D is uncertain. CDR1 SQVTM and CDR2 ANQGSEA come from the germline V gene. Trimming removed 4 bases at V and 8 bases at J, with 11 bases between. The length of the CDR3 is 11 residues. The CDR3 loop is CSVVYGGEAFF. DNA of the CDR3: TGCAGCGTTGTTTACGGTGGGGAAGCTTTCTTT.

The rearrangement joins TRBV4-1 to TRBJ2-7, with a tentative D call TRBD2 (6 bases). V lost 4 bases and J lost 3, with 16 bases in between. This CDR3 spans 15 amino acids. Germline loops: CDR1 MGHRA, CDR2 YSYEKL. CDR3 coding DNA: TGCGCCAGCAGCCCCATGGAGGGAGAGCTCTACGAGCAGTACTTC. Its protein product is CASSPMEGELYEQYF.

This clone was found once. The chain links TRBV10-2 to TRBJ1-1, with D hard to call. The CDR3 sequence is 12 residues long. V was clipped by 4 bases and J by 4 bases, with 7 bases between them. CDR1 and CDR2 (germline): WSHSY, SAAADI. The CDR3 DNA sequence: TGCGCCAGCAGTGTGGGTGGCACTGAAGCTTTCTTT. It codes for CASSVGGTEAFF.

Worth noting for this clone: Other DNA sequences from this sample encode an identical CDR3 as well. The chain employs TRBV29-1 and TRBJ2-7; D call uncertain. V was pared by 4 bases and J by 3 bases, with 4 bases between. This CDR3 comprises 10 residues. The germline V gene has CDR1 SQVTM and CDR2 ANQGSEA. CDR3: CSVGDYEQYF. CDR3 nucleotides: TGCAGCGTTGGAGACTACGAGCAGTACTTC.

The chain has TRBV28 and TRBJ2-1; 7 nucleotides match TRBD1. V shed 2 bases and J 7 bases; nucleotides not matched to a gene: 2. The CDR3 spans 13 residues. Germline CDR1 reads MDHEN; CDR2 reads SYDVKM. The CDR3 nucleotides are TGTGCCAGCAGTTTAACCAGGGGGAATGAGCAGTTCTTC. This encodes CASSLTRGNEQFF. The complete variable domain, with remaining parts taken from reference TRBV28 and TRBJ2-1, reads DVKVTQSSRYLVKRTGEKVFLECVQDMDHENMFWYRQDPGLGLRLIYFSYDVKMKEKGDIPEGYSVSREKKERFSLILESASTNQTSMYLCASSLTRGNEQFFGPGTRLTVL.

There are a few counts of this clone. The chain employs TRBV18 and TRBJ2-7, with 7 positions matching TRBD1. V was pared by 0 bases and J by 3 bases, with 5 bases of the junction left unmatched. There are 15 residues in the CDR3. The germline CDR1 and CDR2 sequences are KGHSH and LQKENI. The CDR3 loop reads CASSPPSGTVYEQYF. CDR3 sequence (DNA): TGTGCCAGCTCACCACCGTCGGGGACAGTCTACGAGCAGTACTTC.

The chain recombines TRBV29-1 with TRBJ2-7, with D perhaps matching TRBD2 (6 bases). CDR1 and CDR2 (germline): SQVTM, ANQGSEA. The length of the CDR3 is 13 residues. The V and J ends lost 2 bases and 2 bases respectively, with 10 bases between them. The CDR3 spells CSVESREPYEQYF. The CDR3 bases are TGCAGCGTTGAATCTCGGGAGCCCTACGAGCAGTACTTC.

Details on this clone: Other nucleotide sequences in the sample specify the same CDR3. This chain connects TRBV29-1 to TRBJ1-2, with D perhaps TRBD1 (5 bases). The V gene lost 1 base and the J gene lost 4 bases, with 7 bases spanning the gap. The germline V gene has CDR1 SQVTM and CDR2 ANQGSEA. The CDR3 consists of 12 residues. The CDR3 coding sequence is TGCAGCGTTGAAGTTAGGGGCTATGGCTACACCTTC. It translates to CSVEVRGYGYTF.

V usage is TRBV5-1 and J usage is TRBJ2-2; D ambiguous. The germline gives CDR1 SGHRS, CDR2 YFSETQ. The CDR3 covers 14 residues. V lost 2 bases to trimming and J lost 1 base, with 6 bases between them. The chain's CDR3 is CASSFRVNTGELFF. DNA of the CDR3: TGCGCCAGCAGCTTCCGTGTGAACACCGGGGAGCTGTTTTTT. Drawing the rest from reference TRBV5-1 and TRBJ2-2, the complete variable domain is KAGVTQTPRYLIKTRGQQVTLSCSPISGHRSVSWYQQTPGQGLQFLFEYFSETQRNKGNFPGRFSGRQFSNSRSEMNVSTLELGDSALYLCASSFRVNTGELFFGEGSRLTVL.

This chain uses TRBV29-1 with TRBJ2-7; 7 nucleotides match TRBD2. Germline-derived CDR1 and CDR2 are SQVTM and ANQGSEA. The V segment lost 1 base and the J segment 0 bases; nucleotides outside the gene matches: 6. This CDR3 is built from 15 residues. CDR3 region: CSVEAASGVSYEQYF. CDR3 bases: TGCAGCGTTGAAGCCGCGAGCGGGGTCTCCTACGAGCAGTACTTC.

The chain uses TRBV5-4 and TRBJ2-7; D possibly uses TRBD1 or TRBD2 (5 bases each). CDR3 length: 14 amino acids. The V gene's germline CDR1 is SGHNT and CDR2 YYREEE (reference sequence). The V gene lost 2 bases and the J gene lost 4 bases, with 13 bases spanning the gap. The CDR3 reads CASSFGRDQYEQYF. Written as DNA, the CDR3 is TGTGCCAGCAGCTTCGGCAGGGACCAATACGAGCAGTACTTC. Full variable domain (rest looked up from reference TRBV5-4 and TRBJ2-7): ETGVTQSPTHLIKTRGQQVTLRCSSQSGHNTVSWYQQALGQGPQFIFQYYREEENGRGNFPPRFSGLQFPNYSSELNVNALELDDSALYLCASSFGRDQYEQYFGPGTRLTVT.

The rearrangement joins TRBV6-5 to TRBJ2-7; D remains ambiguous. The CDR3 is 12 amino acids. Germline CDR1 and CDR2: MNHEY and SVGAGI. V was pared by 8 bases and J by 0 bases, with 8 bases between. In nucleotides, the CDR3 is TGTGCCAGCCGTAGAACCTCCTACGAGCAGTACTTC. It yields the protein CASRRTSYEQYF.

The rearrangement joins TRBV28 to TRBJ2-7, with 7 bases fitting TRBD2. The CDR3 totals 16 residues. V shed 8 bases and J 4 bases; nucleotides not matched to a gene: 17. Germline CDR1 reads MDHEN; CDR2 reads SYDVKM. CDR3 nucleotides: TGTGCCAGCGTCAGGACGGGAGGACCCTGGGGGTACGAGCAGTACTTC. Translation gives CASVRTGGPWGYEQYF.

This chain links TRBV11-2 with TRBJ2-1; 9 bases agree with TRBD2. V gave up 4 bases and J gave up 14 bases; unmatched junction bases: 9. The CDR3 has 13 residues. CDR1 SGHAT and CDR2 FQNNGV come from the germline V gene. CDR3 in amino acids: CASSSSLAGAEFF. In nucleotides, the CDR3 is TGTGCCAGCAGCTCCTCTTTAGCGGGAGCGGAGTTCTTC.

The J gene is TRBJ2-2, the V gene TRBV5-1; D is perhaps TRBD2 (6 bases). The germline gives CDR1 SGHRS, CDR2 YFSETQ. V lost 0 bases and J lost 4, with 13 bases in between. This CDR3 comprises 16 residues. The CDR3 sequence is CASSLAGVGGTGELFF. CDR3 nucleotide sequence: TGCGCCAGCAGCTTGGCGGGGGTTGGCGGCACCGGGGAGCTGTTTTTT.

This clone was counted only a few times. The V call is TRBV4-1, the J call TRBJ2-5; TRBD1 matches 8 bases. With 2 bases clipped from V and 5 bases from J, the junction kept 13 bases outside the gene matches. Germline CDR1 and CDR2: MGHRA and YSYEKL. This CDR3 contains 17 residues. The CDR3 loop is CASSQQGPDRGWETQYF. The CDR3, as DNA: TGCGCCAGCAGCCAACAAGGCCCCGACAGGGGTTGGGAGACCCAGTACTTC.

The genes are TRBV5-1 and TRBJ2-3; 8 bases fit TRBD2. This CDR3 region has 15 residues. The V and J ends lost 1 base and 0 bases, in that order; junction bases with no gene match: 1. Germline V lookup: CDR1 SGHRS, CDR2 YFSETQ. The CDR3 reads CASSLTSGSTDTQYF. The CDR3 coding sequence is TGCGCCAGCAGCTTGACTAGCGGTAGCACAGATACGCAGTATTTT. Full variable domain (remainder filled in from reference TRBV5-1 and TRBJ2-3): KAGVTQTPRYLIKTRGQQVTLSCSPISGHRSVSWYQQTPGQGLQFLFEYFSETQRNKGNFPGRFSGRQFSNSRSEMNVSTLELGDSALYLCASSLTSGSTDTQYFGPGTRLTVL.